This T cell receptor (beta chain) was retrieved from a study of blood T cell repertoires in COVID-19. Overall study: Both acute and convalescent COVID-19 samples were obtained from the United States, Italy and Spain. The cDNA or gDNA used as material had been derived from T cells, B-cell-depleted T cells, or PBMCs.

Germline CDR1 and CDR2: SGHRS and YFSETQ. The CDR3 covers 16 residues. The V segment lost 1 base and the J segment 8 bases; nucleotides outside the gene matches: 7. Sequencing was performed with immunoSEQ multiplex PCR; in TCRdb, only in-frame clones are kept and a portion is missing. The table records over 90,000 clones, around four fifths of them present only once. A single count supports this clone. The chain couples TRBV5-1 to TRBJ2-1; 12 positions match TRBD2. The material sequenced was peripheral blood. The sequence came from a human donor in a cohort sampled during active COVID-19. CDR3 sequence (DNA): TGCGCCAGCAGCTTGCCTAGCGGGGGGGCCCGAGATGAGCAGTTCTTC. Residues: CASSLPSGGARDEQFF.